This record looks at one TCR beta chain sequence and its context. This entry comes from a study of blood T cell repertoires in COVID-19. Study-level background: Specimens from acute and convalescent COVID-19 originated in the United States, Italy and Spain. Sample material is recorded as cDNA or gDNA derived from T cells, B-cell-depleted T cells, or PBMCs.

Authors' analysis steps: Reference gene primer amplification gave estimated nucleated cell counts. Clones were read by immunoSEQ multiplex PCR, and TCRdb kept only the in-frame ones, dropping some. V and J calls and clone size are copied from that table; D and trimming were computed from the DNA. The repertoire holds 150,000 to 200,000 clones, with 79% as singletons. V lost 4 bases and J 5 bases, leaving 6 bases between the germline ends. The germline gives CDR1 SGHDT, CDR2 YYEEEE. The CDR3 loop spans 11 amino acids. V and J are TRBV5-6 and TRBJ2-5; D is possibly TRBD2 (6 bases). The sample comprised peripheral blood. The source of this sequence is a man aged 55 to 70 with active or convalescent COVID-19. CDR3 nucleotides: TGTGCCAGCAGCCGGGGGGAGACCCAGTACTTC. This gives the protein CASSRGETQYF.